The clone carrying this TCR beta chain has just one count. Its cognate antigen is unknown. The data were obtained in a study of cytomegalovirus exposure and HLA in healthy donors. The wider study: In an earlier analysis, 90 million to 130 million unique TCR beta sequences were found from some 200 million T cells.

General observations from the study: TCR beta V segments were, for the most part, productive about 87% or about 30% of the time in an earlier analysis. The study designated fewer than 200 TCR beta chains cytomegalovirus-associated.

The V gene lost 2 bases and the J gene lost 1 base, with 9 bases spanning the gap. CDR3 length: 15 amino acids. Germline CDR1 reads MNHNY; CDR2 reads SVGAGI (reference sequence). Healthy bone marrow donors formed the donor group. Primers for the PCR totalled 60 Vbeta and 13 Jbeta. Repertoires were generated with immunoSEQ multiplex PCR, while TCRdb's copy carries only in-frame clones and drops some. The data hold under 150,000 clones, with 70% to 75% observed a single time. This receptor was obtained from a man in his thirties or forties in good health and CMV-seronegative. Sequences were obtained from PBMCs. The genes are TRBV6-6 and TRBJ2-1; no firm D call. The CDR3, as DNA: TGTGCCAGCAGTTACGGCAGGTCTTCCTACAATGAGCAGTTCTTC. Its protein product is CASSYGRSSYNEQFF.